This is a list of T cell receptor beta chains from one sample in a study of siplizumab effects on memory and regulatory T cells. Profiled with immunoSEQ multiplex PCR; TCRdb holds only in-frame clones, not every one. In the table there are tens of thousands of clones, about 90% of which are singletons. Material for sequencing was CD8+ T cells sorted from blood. The receptors originated from a human donor in good health. Both conserved end residues are part of each CDR3. Each record gives: V gene, clone size, D gene, J gene, CDR3 protein, CDR3 DNA. The D gene is left open where the match is weak. Not every row has a clone size; where given, it reads once, few, many or a size class.

TRBV27	NA	TRBD2	TRBJ2-1	CASRPGLARYNEQFF	TGTGCCAGCAGACCGGGACTAGCGCGGTACAATGAGCAGTTCTTC
TRBV21-1	once	NA	TRBJ1-5	CASSASGVISSPQHF	TGTGCCAGCAGCGCGTCGGGGGTTATCAGTTCGCCCCAGCATTTT
TRBV4-1	NA	TRBD1	TRBJ1-5	CASSQLPPGQGLQPQHF	TGCGCCAGCAGCCAACTCCCGCCGGGACAGGGTTTGCAGCCCCAGCATTTT
TRBV7-3	few	TRBD1	TRBJ1-2	CASSLAGTAYGYTF	TGTGCCAGCAGCTTAGCCGGGACAGCTTATGGCTACACCTTC
TRBV28	NA	NA	TRBJ2-1	CASSFDEQFF	TGTGCCAGCAGTTTTGATGAGCAGTTCTTC
TRBV20-1	NA	NA	TRBJ1-2	CSASRSDGYTF	TGCAGTGCTAGCCGGTCGGATGGCTACACCTTC
TRBV6-1	NA	NA	TRBJ2-7	CASSEIRRASSYEQYF	TGTGCCAGCAGTGAAATAAGGAGGGCAAGCTCCTACGAGCAGTACTTC
TRBV5-6	NA	NA	TRBJ2-1	CASSLYGGNEQFF	TGTGCCAGCAGCTTGTACGGGGGCAATGAGCAGTTCTTC
TRBV6-5	NA	NA	TRBJ1-3	CASSSSPSGNTIYF	TGTGCCAGCAGTTCCTCGCCCTCTGGAAACACCATATATTTT
TRBV27	few	NA	TRBJ2-7	CASSLYGDGYEQYF	TGTGCCAGCAGTTTATACGGGGATGGGTACGAGCAGTACTTC
TRBV6-8	once	NA	TRBJ2-5	CASSPKGDSAQMETQYF	TGTGCCAGCAGCCCCAAGGGGGACTCTGCGCAAATGGAGACCCAGTACTTC
TRBV4-1	NA	NA	TRBJ2-7	CASSQALSGTYEQYF	TGCGCCAGCAGCCAGGCGCTAAGCGGAACCTACGAGCAGTACTTC
TRBV19	NA	NA	TRBJ1-1	CASSLEVLMNTEAFF	TGTGCCAGTAGTCTGGAAGTTCTCATGAACACTGAAGCTTTCTTT
TRBV10-3	NA	NA	TRBJ1-1	CAIRLGSYAEAFF	TGTGCCATCAGACTAGGCAGCTACGCTGAAGCTTTCTTT
TRBV7-9	NA	NA	TRBJ2-5	CASSTPLEAQETQYF	TGTGCCAGCAGCACACCCCTCGAGGCGCAAGAGACCCAGTACTTC
TRBV5-1	NA	NA	TRBJ2-7	CASSLWGYEQYF	TGCGCCAGCAGCTTGTGGGGGTACGAGCAGTACTTC
TRBV6-1	NA	TRBD2	TRBJ2-7	CASVPSGYYEQYF	TGTGCCAGCGTACCTAGCGGATACTACGAGCAGTACTTC
TRBV5-6	once	TRBD2	TRBJ2-5	CASSPVGASGRGKETQYF	TGTGCCAGCAGCCCGGTTGGGGCTAGCGGGAGAGGGAAAGAGACCCAGTACTTC
TRBV14	NA	NA	TRBJ2-2	CASSPYRNTGELFF	TGTGCCAGCAGCCCATATAGGAACACCGGGGAGCTGTTTTTT
TRBV5-6	once	NA	TRBJ2-5	CASSQYGTVQTQYF	TGTGCCAGCAGCCAATACGGGACCGTGCAAACCCAGTACTTC
TRBV5-6	NA	NA	TRBJ2-6	CASSLVWASVANVLTF	TGTGCCAGCAGCTTGGTGTGGGCTTCTGTAGCCAACGTCCTGACTTTC
TRBV4-1	NA	NA	TRBJ1-1	CASSLGPSNTEAFF	TGCGCCAGCAGCCTGGGACCCTCGAACACTGAAGCTTTCTTT
TRBV5-4	NA	NA	TRBJ2-5	CASSLVDAGETQYF	TGTGCCAGCAGCTTGGTCGACGCGGGGGAGACCCAGTACTTC
TRBV6-4	NA	NA	TRBJ2-1	CASSDSTWGASRQFF	TGTGCCAGCAGTGACTCGACCTGGGGGGCATCGAGACAGTTCTTC
TRBV19	NA	TRBD2	TRBJ2-7	CASSRPSGPYEQYF	TGTGCCAGTAGCCGTCCTAGCGGCCCCTACGAGCAGTACTTC
TRBV4-2	NA	NA	TRBJ2-7	CASSQDKASAMREQYF	TGTGCCAGCAGCCAAGATAAGGCTAGCGCCATGCGCGAGCAGTACTTC
TRBV11-2	NA	TRBD2	TRBJ2-1	CASSFRLAGPYNEQFF	TGTGCCAGCAGCTTCCGACTAGCGGGCCCCTACAATGAGCAGTTCTTC
TRBV5-8	NA	NA	TRBJ1-3	CASSRDGSSGNTIYF	TGTGCCAGCAGTCGGGACGGCTCTTCGGGAAACACCATATATTTT
TRBV12-5	NA	NA	TRBJ2-1	CASGLGARILEQFF	TGTGCTAGTGGTTTGGGTGCCCGGATCCTTGAGCAGTTCTTC
TRBV5-1	NA	NA	TRBJ2-3	CASSSAGHRYPTDTQYF	TGCGCCAGCAGCTCGGCGGGACACCGATACCCCACAGATACGCAGTATTTT
TRBV7-9	NA	NA	TRBJ1-1	CASSRLRREAFF	TGTGCCAGCAGCCGCCTTAGGAGGGAAGCTTTCTTT
TRBV10-3	NA	TRBD2	TRBJ2-1	CAISDLTSGGGSSYNEQFF	TGTGCCATCAGTGACTTGACTAGCGGGGGGGGCAGCTCCTACAATGAGCAGTTCTTC
TRBV29-1	once	NA	TRBJ1-2	CSVEVLEFDGYTF	TGCAGCGTTGAAGTATTGGAGTTCGATGGCTACACCTTC
TRBV7-2	NA	NA	TRBJ2-3	CASSLGWGGRTDTQYF	TGTGCCAGCAGCTTAGGTTGGGGGGGCCGCACAGATACGCAGTATTTT
TRBV10-3	NA	NA	TRBJ2-5	CAISEFSRGSQETQYF	TGTGCCATCAGTGAGTTTAGTCGGGGATCCCAAGAGACCCAGTACTTC
TRBV6-1	NA	NA	TRBJ2-1	CASGGTTLYEQFF	TGTGCCAGCGGGGGGACAACCTTGTATGAGCAGTTCTTC
TRBV12-5	NA	NA	TRBJ2-3	CASGLVPARGADTQYF	TGTGCTAGTGGTTTGGTTCCAGCCAGGGGTGCAGATACGCAGTATTTT
TRBV7-9	NA	TRBD1	TRBJ1-6	CASSSSRGTGSLTLHF	TGTGCCAGCAGCTCCTCGCGGGGGACAGGCTCGCTTACCCTCCACTTT
TRBV7-6	NA	NA	TRBJ2-7	CASSLDIGSAPTYEQYF	TGTGCCAGCAGCTTAGACATCGGGAGCGCGCCTACCTACGAGCAGTACTTC
TRBV7-9	NA	NA	TRBJ2-4	CASSLAGPDLAKNIQYF	TGTGCCAGCAGCTTAGCAGGTCCCGACCTAGCCAAAAACATTCAGTACTTC
TRBV14	NA	NA	TRBJ2-4	CASSQGLGGWEYF	TGTGCCAGCAGCCAAGGGCTGGGGGGCTGGGAGTACTTC
TRBV9	NA	NA	TRBJ2-3	CASSGYRDTSTDTQYF	TGTGCCAGCAGCGGTTACCGGGACACTAGCACAGATACGCAGTATTTT
TRBV14	NA	TRBD1	TRBJ1-4	CASSLTTGGSEKLFF	TGTGCCAGCAGCCTAACTACAGGGGGCTCTGAAAAACTGTTTTTT
TRBV7-9	NA	NA	TRBJ2-4	CAATGIKNIQYF	TGTGCAGCTACGGGGATCAAAAACATTCAGTACTTC
TRBV9	NA	TRBD2	TRBJ2-2	CASSDATSGANTGELFF	TGTGCCAGCAGCGACGCGACTAGCGGGGCGAACACCGGGGAGCTGTTTTTT
TRBV5-8	NA	TRBD1	TRBJ2-7	CASSLGRGLEQYF	TGTGCCAGCAGCTTGGGCAGGGGGCTTGAGCAGTACTTC
TRBV4-1	NA	TRBD2	TRBJ2-7	CASSQGSGGGYEQYF	TGCGCCAGCAGCCAAGGGAGCGGGGGGGGTTACGAGCAGTACTTC
TRBV30	NA	NA	TRBJ2-1	CAWSDLTSYNEQFF	TGTGCCTGGAGCGACCTCACCTCCTACAATGAGCAGTTCTTC
TRBV11-2	NA	TRBD2	TRBJ2-1	CASSVTSRLAENNEQFF	TGTGCCAGCAGCGTAACGTCCCGACTAGCGGAAAACAATGAGCAGTTCTTC
TRBV7-9	once	NA	TRBJ2-1	CASSPQGNEQFF	TGTGCCAGCAGCCCGCAAGGGAATGAGCAGTTCTTC
TRBV6-6	NA	NA	TRBJ1-2	CASRAGTAGYTF	TGTGCCAGCAGGGCAGGGACGGCTGGCTACACCTTC
TRBV9	NA	TRBD1	TRBJ1-2	CASSQPGTVYGYTF	TGTGCCAGCAGCCAGCCCGGGACAGTCTATGGCTACACCTTC
TRBV30	NA	NA	TRBJ2-3	CAWSVPSGPTDTQYF	TGTGCCTGGAGCGTCCCGAGCGGCCCCACAGATACGCAGTATTTT
TRBV30	NA	TRBD1	TRBJ1-5	CAWGNGQGNQPQHF	TGTGCCTGGGGCAACGGACAGGGGAACCAGCCCCAGCATTTT